The rows below give T cell receptor beta chains drawn from one sample of a study of T-cell reconstitution after alpha-beta-depleted transplantation in children. Using its own MiXCR run on the PCR reads, TCRdb lists one record per CDR3 protein. This sample has approximately 400,000 distinct CDR3 sequences, with roughly 11% found just once. Sequencing used PBMCs from the stem cell graft donor, obtained from the stem cell graft. These receptors came from a human donor who donated a stem cell graft to a child with acute myeloid leukemia. CDR3s include the opening cysteine and the closing phenylalanine or tryptophan. A D gene is named only where the DNA matches it firmly. The size of a clone is reported for some rows only, either as once, few or many, or as a class for expanded clones.

J,D,length,size,V,CDR3,DNA
TRBJ2-3,TRBD1,16,once,TRBV5-1,CASSAETGLSTDTQYF,TGCGCCAGCAGCGCCGAGACAGGGCTTAGCACAGATACGCAGTATTTT
TRBJ2-6,.,13,many,TRBV29-1,CSVAQTGANVLTF,TGCAGCGTTGCACAGACAGGGGCCAACGTCCTGACTTTC
TRBJ2-1,.,13,.,TRBV12-5,CASGRPEGGEQFF,TGTGCTAGTGGTCGCCCCGAGGGAGGTGAGCAGTTCTTC
TRBJ2-2,.,17,few,TRBV5-5,CASSLFSGGTNTGELFF,TGTGCCAGCAGCTTGTTTTCGGGGGGCACGAACACCGGGGAGCTGTTTTTT
TRBJ2-3,TRBD2,17,few,TRBV12-3/TRBV12-4,CASSLGLGGRVTDTQYF,TGTGCCAGCAGTTTAGGGTTGGGCGGGAGGGTCACAGATACGCAGTATTTT
TRBJ2-7,.,11,.,TRBV29-1,CSVATVYEQYF,TGCAGCGTGGCTACAGTCTACGAGCAGTACTTC
TRBJ1-5,.,15,.,TRBV7-3,CASSPKKIPNQPQHF,TGTGCCAGCAGCCCAAAAAAGATTCCCAATCAGCCCCAGCATTTT
TRBJ2-7,.,14,many,TRBV5-6,CASSFAGSSYEQYF,TGTGCCAGCAGCTTCGCGGGAAGCTCCTACGAGCAGTACTTC
TRBJ2-1,TRBD2,14,.,TRBV2,CASTGTSDYNEQFF,TGTGCCAGCACCGGGACTAGCGACTACAATGAGCAGTTCTTC
TRBJ1-5,.,16,few,TRBV4-2,CASSQVGFVGNQPQHF,TGTGCCAGCAGCCAAGTCGGATTCGTCGGGAATCAGCCCCAGCATTTT
TRBJ2-2,.,14,few,TRBV12-3/TRBV12-4,CASSFEPNTGELFF,TGTGCCAGCAGTTTTGAACCCAACACCGGGGAGCTGTTTTTT
TRBJ1-3,.,14,many,TRBV12-3/TRBV12-4,CASRRSGNGNTIYF,TGTGCCAGCAGAAGATCCGGTAATGGAAACACCATATATTTT
TRBJ1-1,.,15,.,TRBV18,CASSPNSVPNTEAFF,TGTGCCAGCTCACCCAATTCGGTCCCGAACACTGAAGCTTTCTTT
TRBJ1-1,.,15,.,TRBV19,CASSRKQGRGTEAFF,TGTGCCAGTAGTAGGAAACAGGGAAGGGGTACTGAAGCTTTCTTT
TRBJ2-1,TRBD2,17,.,TRBV9,CASNQSRGGSSYNEQFF,TGTGCCAGCAACCAATCGCGAGGCGGGAGTAGCTACAATGAGCAGTTCTTC
TRBJ2-3,.,14,few,TRBV5-1,CASSSSRYTDTQYF,TGCGCCAGCAGCTCATCCCGATACACAGATACGCAGTATTTT
TRBJ1-2,.,15,.,TRBV12-3/TRBV12-4,CASSFGGALNYGYTF,TGTGCCAGCAGTTTTGGGGGGGCGCTGAACTATGGCTACACCTTC
TRBJ1-4,.,16,many,TRBV9,CASSVGTQGTNEKLFF,TGTGCCAGCAGCGTAGGGACCCAGGGAACTAATGAAAAACTGTTTTTT
TRBJ1-4,.,15,few,TRBV4-3,CASSRTGDQAEKLFF,TGCGCCAGCAGCCGAACCGGGGACCAGGCTGAAAAACTGTTTTTT
TRBJ1-4,.,12,many,TRBV5-1,CASGVTNEKLFF,TGCGCCAGCGGCGTAACTAATGAAAAACTGTTTTTT
TRBJ2-3,.,16,.,TRBV12-3/TRBV12-4,CASSFGFGVGTDTQYF,TGTGCCAGCAGTTTCGGGTTCGGGGTGGGTACAGATACGCAGTATTTT
TRBJ1-2,.,15,many,TRBV9,CASSPTGGDTYGYTF,TGTGCCAGCAGCCCAACTGGGGGGGACACCTATGGCTACACCTTC
TRBJ1-2,.,13,few,TRBV29-1,CSVGKGTNYGYTF,TGCAGCGTTGGTAAAGGGACTAACTATGGCTACACCTTC
TRBJ2-3,TRBD2,16,few,TRBV12-3/TRBV12-4,CASRANLAGGTDTQYF,TGTGCCAGCAGGGCGAACCTAGCGGGGGGCACAGATACGCAGTATTTT
TRBJ2-6,.,16,.,TRBV4-3,CASSQGASSGANGLTF,TGCGCCAGCAGCCAGGGCGCGTCCTCTGGGGCCAACGGCCTGACTTTC
TRBJ2-3,TRBD2,15,many,TRBV9,CASSVEGSGTDTQYF,TGTGCCAGCAGCGTAGAGGGTAGCGGGACAGATACGCAGTATTTT
TRBJ2-1,TRBD2,15,.,TRBV5-6,CASSVSGIPYNEQFF,TGTGCCAGCAGCGTTAGCGGGATCCCCTACAATGAGCAGTTCTTC
TRBJ2-7,.,16,few,TRBV20-1,CSARLQGTGVGYEQYF,TGCAGTGCTAGGCTACAGGGGACTGGTGTTGGCTACGAGCAGTACTTC
TRBJ2-1,.,16,many,TRBV29-1,CSAALSSGPQGNEQFF,TGCAGCGCGGCTCTTAGTAGTGGTCCTCAGGGCAATGAGCAGTTCTTC
TRBJ2-7,TRBD1,14,.,TRBV12-3/TRBV12-4,CASSQGQGSDEQYF,TGTGCCAGCAGTCAGGGACAGGGGAGCGACGAGCAGTACTTC